This TCR beta chain was sequenced during a study of T cells after yellow fever vaccination. This clonotype was found many times. Its cognate antigen is unknown. Study-wide points: Once the booster was given, most primary-vaccination clones reappeared, at just over 95% for CD4 and roughly 85% for CD8.

Template-switching 5'RACE yielded the TCR cDNA; a universal primer site and UMIs were added in the process. One entry per CDR3 protein, called by TCRdb with MiXCR from the 5' RACE reads. This sample carries hundreds of thousands of distinct CDR3 sequences, around 10% of them seen once, and the ten largest clones take less than 20%. V was trimmed by 6 bases and J by 2 bases, leaving 7 bases between them. The CDR3 runs to 12 residues. The germline V gene encodes CDR1 SNHLY and CDR2 FYNNEI. The chain recombines TRBV2 with TRBJ2-5; no firm D call. This sample comprised PBMCs, obtained on the day of the first yellow fever vaccination. The clonotype comes from a man aged 18-30 years who received the YFV17D yellow fever vaccine. The CDR3 DNA follows: TGTGCCAGCAGGAAAGATCAAGAGACCCAGTACTTC. Translation gives CASRKDQETQYF.